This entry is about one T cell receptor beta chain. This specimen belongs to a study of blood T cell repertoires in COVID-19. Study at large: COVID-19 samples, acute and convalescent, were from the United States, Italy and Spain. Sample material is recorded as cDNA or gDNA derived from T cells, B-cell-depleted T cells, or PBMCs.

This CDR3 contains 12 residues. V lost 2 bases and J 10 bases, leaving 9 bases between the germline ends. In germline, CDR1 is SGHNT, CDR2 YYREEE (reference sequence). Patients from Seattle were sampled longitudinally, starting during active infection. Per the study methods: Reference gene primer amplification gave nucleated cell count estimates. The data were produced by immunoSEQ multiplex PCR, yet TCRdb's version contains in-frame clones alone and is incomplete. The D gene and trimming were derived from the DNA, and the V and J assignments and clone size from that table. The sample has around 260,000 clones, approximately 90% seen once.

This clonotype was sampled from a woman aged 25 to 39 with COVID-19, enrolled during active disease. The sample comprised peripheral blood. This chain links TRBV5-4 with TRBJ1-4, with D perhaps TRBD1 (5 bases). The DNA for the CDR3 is TGTGCCAGCAGCTTCCACGGGGGAAAACTGTTTTTT. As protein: CASSFHGGKLFF.